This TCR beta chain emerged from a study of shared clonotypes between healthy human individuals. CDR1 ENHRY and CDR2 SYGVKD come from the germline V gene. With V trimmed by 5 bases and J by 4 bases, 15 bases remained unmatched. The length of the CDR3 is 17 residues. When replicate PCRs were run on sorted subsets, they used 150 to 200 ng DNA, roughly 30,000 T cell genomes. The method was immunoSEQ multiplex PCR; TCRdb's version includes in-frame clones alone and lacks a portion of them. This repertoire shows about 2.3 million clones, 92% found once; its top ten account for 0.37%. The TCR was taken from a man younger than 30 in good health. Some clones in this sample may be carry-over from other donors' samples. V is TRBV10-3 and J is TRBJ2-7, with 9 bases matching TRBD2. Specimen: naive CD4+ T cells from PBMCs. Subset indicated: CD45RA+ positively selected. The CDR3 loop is CAISLPARASGIYEQYF. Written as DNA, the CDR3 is TGTGCCATCAGTCTTCCGGCGAGGGCTAGCGGGATTTACGAGCAGTACTTC.